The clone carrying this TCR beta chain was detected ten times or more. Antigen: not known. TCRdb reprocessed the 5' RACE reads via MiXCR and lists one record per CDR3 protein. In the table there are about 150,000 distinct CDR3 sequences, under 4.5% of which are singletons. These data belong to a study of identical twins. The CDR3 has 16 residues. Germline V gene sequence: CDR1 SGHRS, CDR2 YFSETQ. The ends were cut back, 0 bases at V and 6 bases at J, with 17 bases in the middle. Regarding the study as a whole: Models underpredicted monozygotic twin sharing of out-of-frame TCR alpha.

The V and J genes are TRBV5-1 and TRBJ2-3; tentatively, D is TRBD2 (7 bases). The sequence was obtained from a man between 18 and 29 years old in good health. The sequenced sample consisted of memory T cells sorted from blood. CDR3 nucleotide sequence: TGCGCCAGCAGCTTGGGGGGGGGCCGATTTGAGGATACGCAGTATTTT. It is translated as CASSLGGGRFEDTQYF.